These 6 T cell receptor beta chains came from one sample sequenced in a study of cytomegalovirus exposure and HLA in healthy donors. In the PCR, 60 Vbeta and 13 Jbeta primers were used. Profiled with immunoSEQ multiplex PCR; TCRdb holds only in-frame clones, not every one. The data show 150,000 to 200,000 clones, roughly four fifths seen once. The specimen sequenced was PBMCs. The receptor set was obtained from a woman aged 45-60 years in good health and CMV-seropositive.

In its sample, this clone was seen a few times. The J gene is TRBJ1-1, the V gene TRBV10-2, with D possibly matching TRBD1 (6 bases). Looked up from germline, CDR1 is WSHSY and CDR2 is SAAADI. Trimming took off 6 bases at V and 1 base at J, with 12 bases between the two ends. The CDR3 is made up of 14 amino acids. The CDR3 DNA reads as TGCGCCAGCAGAGATGCCAGGGGGAACACTGAAGCTTTCTTT. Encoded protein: CASRDARGNTEAFF.

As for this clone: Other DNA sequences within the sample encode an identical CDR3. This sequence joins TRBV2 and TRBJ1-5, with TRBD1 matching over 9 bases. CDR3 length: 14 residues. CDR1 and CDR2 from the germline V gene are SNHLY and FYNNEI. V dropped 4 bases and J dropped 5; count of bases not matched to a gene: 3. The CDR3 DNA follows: TGTGCCAGCAGTGGGACAGGGGAGGATCAGCCCCAGCATTTT. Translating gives CASSGTGEDQPQHF.

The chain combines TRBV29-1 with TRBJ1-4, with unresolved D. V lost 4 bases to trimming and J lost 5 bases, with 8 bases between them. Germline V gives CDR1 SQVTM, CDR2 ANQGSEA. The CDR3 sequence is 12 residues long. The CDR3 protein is CSVAEQNEKLFF. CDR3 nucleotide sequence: TGCAGCGTTGCGGAGCAGAATGAAAAACTGTTTTTT.

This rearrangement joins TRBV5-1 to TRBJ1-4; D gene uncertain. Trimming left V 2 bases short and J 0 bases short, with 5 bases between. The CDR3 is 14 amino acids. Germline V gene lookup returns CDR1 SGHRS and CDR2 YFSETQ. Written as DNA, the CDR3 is TGCGCCAGCAGCTTTGGAGCAACTAATGAAAAACTGTTTTTT. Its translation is CASSFGATNEKLFF.

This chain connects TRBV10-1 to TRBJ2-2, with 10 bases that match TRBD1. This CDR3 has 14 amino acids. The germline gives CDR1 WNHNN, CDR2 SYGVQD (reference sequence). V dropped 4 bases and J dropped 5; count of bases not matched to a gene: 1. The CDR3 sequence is CASSGTGGTGELFF. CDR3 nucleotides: TGCGCCAGCAGTGGGACAGGGGGGACCGGGGAGCTGTTTTTT.

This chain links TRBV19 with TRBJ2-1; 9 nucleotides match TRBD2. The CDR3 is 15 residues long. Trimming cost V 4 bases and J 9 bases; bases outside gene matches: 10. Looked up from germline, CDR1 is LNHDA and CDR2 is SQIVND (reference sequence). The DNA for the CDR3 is TGTGCCAGTAGTAGTCCGGGCGGGGGGGCAACTGAGCAGTTCTTC. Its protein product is CASSSPGGGATEQFF.